The clone carrying this T cell receptor beta chain was picked up many times. TCRdb re-derived calls from the 5' RACE reads in MiXCR, one entry per CDR3 protein. The sample has about 80,000 distinct CDR3 sequences, around 6% seen once. The sample's time point: longitudinal time-point 2. V gave up 1 base and J gave up 7 bases, with 13 bases separating them. Per germline, CDR1 SEHNR and CDR2 FQNEAQ (reference sequence). This CDR3 is built from 15 residues. This sample stems from a study of neurological immune-mediated disorders. Sequencing used PBMCs. This chain uses TRBV7-9 with TRBJ2-2; D remains unclear. The sequence derives from a woman aged 55-75 years with multiple sclerosis. Here the CDR3 DNA reads TGTGCCAGCAGCTTAGTTTCTGGGAAGGTCGGGGAGCTGTTTTTT. Its protein product is CASSLVSGKVGELFF.